This is a list of T cell receptor beta chains from one sample in a study of early T cells in non-severe SARS-CoV-2 infection. TCRdb recomputed calls from the 5' RACE reads with MiXCR, one row per CDR3 protein. The sample includes about 81,000 distinct CDR3 sequences, roughly 6% of them seen just once. Sequencing was performed on whole blood. Source of these receptors: an adult who was a healthcare worker with PCR-confirmed SARS-CoV-2 infection or an uninfected control (not recorded which). Each CDR3 is given with its conserved first and last residue. The order of the fields is D gene, J gene, V gene, clone size, CDR3 protein, CDR3 DNA. The D gene is left open where the match is weak. Clone size appears in some rows only: once, few, many, or a class for an expanded clone.

>-|TRBJ2-7|TRBV5-6|many
CASSLYTGRSYEQYF
TGTGCCAGCAGCTTGTATACCGGGAGAAGCTACGAGCAGTACTTC
>TRBD2|TRBJ2-5|TRBV7-2|-
CASSPELAGTQTQYF
TGTGCCAGCAGCCCAGAACTAGCGGGGACGCAGACCCAGTACTTC
>-|TRBJ2-1|TRBV4-3|many
CASSHPDFGSEQFF
TGCGCCAGCAGCCACCCGGACTTCGGGAGTGAGCAGTTCTTC
>-|TRBJ2-7|TRBV20-1|-
CSAREPRPTYEQYF
TGCAGTGCTAGAGAGCCCCGACCGACCTACGAGCAGTACTTC
>TRBD1|TRBJ1-1|TRBV28|many
CASRQGQANTEAFF
TGTGCCAGCAGACAGGGACAGGCGAACACTGAAGCTTTCTTT
>TRBD1|TRBJ1-5|TRBV19|many
CASSIGTGRNQPQHF
TGTGCCAGTAGTATAGGGACAGGGCGAAATCAGCCCCAGCATTTT
>-|TRBJ2-1|TRBV5-4|few
CASSFRGNNEQFF
TGTGCCAGCAGCTTTCGGGGGAACAATGAGCAGTTCTTC
>TRBD1|TRBJ1-1|TRBV6-5|many
CASSGTGVYTEAFF
TGTGCCAGCAGTGGGACAGGGGTCTACACTGAAGCTTTCTTT
>TRBD2|TRBJ2-1|TRBV5-1|many
CASRPHGGRALDEQFF
TGCGCCAGCAGGCCCCATGGTGGGAGGGCCTTAGATGAGCAGTTCTTC
>-|TRBJ1-6|TRBV11-2|many
CASSLRQENSPLHF
TGTGCCAGCAGCTTACGGCAGGAGAATTCACCCCTCCACTTT
>TRBD2|TRBJ2-1|TRBV9|-
CASSDSTSETYNEQFF
TGTGCCAGCAGCGACTCGACTAGCGAGACCTACAATGAGCAGTTCTTC
>-|TRBJ2-1|TRBV7-2|few
CASSLAGTPGNEQFF
TGTGCCAGCAGCTTAGCCGGGACCCCGGGCAATGAGCAGTTCTTC
>-|TRBJ2-2|TRBV29-1|few
CSGHKNTGELFF
TGCAGCGGTCATAAGAACACCGGGGAGCTGTTTTTT
>TRBD1|TRBJ1-5|TRBV20-1|few
CSAGDRDNSNQPQHF
TGCAGTGCTGGGGACAGGGATAATAGCAATCAGCCCCAGCATTTT
>TRBD2|TRBJ2-1|TRBV2|many
CASVAPPSSGGAYNEQFF
TGTGCCAGCGTAGCACCCCCTTCTAGCGGGGGGGCCTACAATGAGCAGTTCTTC
>-|TRBJ1-1|TRBV5-1|-
CASSVTGPDTEAFF
TGCGCCAGCAGCGTGACAGGCCCCGACACTGAAGCTTTCTTT
>TRBD2|TRBJ2-1|TRBV6-6|-
CASSPGTSGGSLRGEQFF
TGTGCCAGCAGCCCCGGGACTAGCGGGGGAAGCCTCCGTGGTGAGCAGTTCTTC
>TRBD2|TRBJ2-3|TRBV3-1|many
CASSHGTSGRTDTQYF
TGTGCCAGCAGCCATGGGACTAGCGGGAGGACAGATACGCAGTATTTT
>TRBD2|TRBJ2-7|TRBV6-2/TRBV6-3|few
CASTYTAGRSSYEQYF
TGTGCCAGCACCTACACAGCGGGACGGAGCTCCTACGAGCAGTACTTC
>-|TRBJ2-5|TRBV20-1|-
CSAYGLKTQYF
TGCAGTGCCTACGGACTTAAGACCCAGTACTTC
>-|TRBJ1-5|TRBV20-1|many
CSAGQYSNQPQHF
TGCAGTGCTGGACAGTATAGCAATCAGCCCCAGCATTTT
>TRBD1|TRBJ1-2|TRBV7-2|many
CASSLVLGGVYGYTF
TGTGCCAGCAGCTTAGTGTTAGGGGGCGTCTATGGCTACACCTTC
>TRBD2|TRBJ2-5|TRBV4-2|few
CASSQGTSRETQYF
TGTGCCAGCAGCCAAGGGACTAGTAGAGAGACCCAGTACTTC
>TRBD1|TRBJ2-5|TRBV29-1|-
CSGTVPGETQYF
TGCAGTGGGACAGTCCCCGGGGAGACCCAGTACTTC
>-|TRBJ1-2|TRBV7-2|many
CASSLVGVDGYTF
TGTGCCAGCAGCTTAGTAGGGGTAGATGGCTACACCTTC
>TRBD2|TRBJ2-7|TRBV6-2/TRBV6-3|few
CASSMTGLAGGEQYF
TGTGCCAGCAGCATGACCGGACTAGCGGGAGGGGAGCAGTACTTC
>TRBD1|TRBJ2-3|TRBV6-2/TRBV6-3|few
CASKAGGRSQYF
TGTGCCAGCAAGGCAGGGGGACGGTCGCAGTATTTT
>TRBD1|TRBJ2-7|TRBV6-7|-
CASSKTLDRGAREQYF
TGTGCCAGCAGTAAGACTCTCGACAGGGGCGCCCGTGAGCAGTACTTC
>-|TRBJ1-2|TRBV3-1|-
CASSQDWQNYGYTF
TGTGCCAGCAGCCAAGATTGGCAGAACTATGGCTACACCTTC
>TRBD2|TRBJ2-1|TRBV6-2/TRBV6-3|-
CASSYPIAGGPRNEQFF
TGTGCCAGCAGTTACCCTATAGCGGGAGGGCCTAGGAATGAGCAGTTCTTC
>TRBD1|TRBJ2-7|TRBV2|many
CASKRSGTGVHEQYF
TGTGCCAGCAAAAGATCCGGGACAGGGGTCCACGAGCAGTACTTC
>-|TRBJ1-5|TRBV5-6|many
CASSLGGLINQPQHF
TGTGCCAGCAGCTTGGGGGGACTCATCAATCAGCCCCAGCATTTT
>TRBD1|TRBJ1-2|TRBV7-9|-
CASSYQPGQGADGYTF
TGTGCCAGCAGCTATCAACCTGGACAGGGGGCAGATGGCTACACCTTC
>-|TRBJ2-5|TRBV10-1|-
CATLRGGQETQYF
TGCGCCACCCTACGTGGGGGGCAAGAGACCCAGTACTTC
>TRBD1|TRBJ2-1|TRBV7-2|many
CASSLDRGSSYNEQFF
TGTGCCAGCAGCCTAGACAGGGGAAGCTCCTACAATGAGCAGTTCTTC
>-|TRBJ2-1|TRBV3-1|few
CASSQDTYQSQFF
TGTGCCAGCAGCCAAGATACTTACCAGTCGCAGTTCTTC
>TRBD2|TRBJ2-3|TRBV6-5|few
CASSPSGARIDTQYF
TGTGCCAGCAGCCCTAGCGGGGCCAGGATAGATACGCAGTATTTT
>-|TRBJ2-1|TRBV7-2|many
CASSVWPRGEGNEQFF
TGTGCCAGCAGCGTATGGCCCAGGGGGGAAGGGAATGAGCAGTTCTTC
>-|TRBJ1-5|TRBV6-1|few
CASTEMLGNQPQHF
TGTGCCAGCACCGAAATGTTGGGCAATCAGCCCCAGCATTTT
>-|TRBJ1-1|TRBV7-2|many
CASSPGASWGTEAFF
TGTGCCAGCAGCCCAGGGGCCAGCTGGGGCACTGAAGCTTTCTTT
>-|TRBJ2-5|TRBV28|-
CASSLGRSVETQYF
TGTGCCAGCAGTTTGGGCAGATCGGTGGAGACCCAGTACTTC
>-|TRBJ1-5|TRBV20-1|many
CSAKGGSGNQPQHF
TGCAGTGCTAAGGGGGGCTCTGGCAATCAGCCCCAGCATTTT
>TRBD2|TRBJ2-3|TRBV29-1|-
CSVRLAGPITDTQYF
TGCAGCGTTAGGCTAGCGGGGCCCATCACAGATACGCAGTATTTT
>-|TRBJ1-4|TRBV18|few
CASSPSRGEREKLFF
TGTGCCAGCTCACCTAGTAGGGGCGAGAGAGAAAAACTGTTTTTT
>-|TRBJ2-5|TRBV10-3|few
CAISEGNQETQYF
TGTGCCATCAGTGAGGGCAACCAAGAGACCCAGTACTTC
>-|TRBJ1-5|TRBV12-3/TRBV12-4|few
CASTERGSNQPQHF
TGTGCCAGCACAGAAAGGGGGAGCAATCAGCCCCAGCATTTT
>TRBD1|TRBJ2-1|TRBV12-3/TRBV12-4|few
CASRPDRGQRGEQFF
TGTGCCAGCAGGCCGGACAGGGGGCAACGGGGAGAGCAGTTCTTC
>-|TRBJ2-3|TRBV4-1|many
CASSQLGTPLDTQYF
TGCGCCAGCAGCCAGTTGGGGACCCCTTTAGATACGCAGTATTTT
>TRBD1|TRBJ1-1|TRBV30|many
CAWSVWGDRKNTEAFF
TGTGCCTGGAGTGTCTGGGGGGACAGAAAGAACACTGAAGCTTTCTTT
>-|TRBJ2-3|TRBV5-1|-
CASSLDPSTDTQYF
TGCGCCAGCAGCTTGGACCCTAGCACAGATACGCAGTATTTT
>-|TRBJ2-1|TRBV6-2/TRBV6-3|few
CASSYSGARTAVQNEQFF
TGTGCCAGCAGTTACTCAGGGGCTAGAACGGCTGTACAAAATGAGCAGTTCTTC
>-|TRBJ1-2|TRBV25-1|-
CASSGAGRGYGYTF
TGTGCCAGCAGTGGAGCAGGGCGCGGCTATGGCTACACCTTC
>TRBD1|TRBJ2-7|TRBV25-1|many
CASQGQGVYEQYF
TGTGCCAGTCAGGGACAGGGCGTCTACGAGCAGTACTTC
>TRBD1|TRBJ2-5|TRBV6-1|few
CASSQRGQGTQYF
TGTGCCAGCAGCCAAAGAGGACAGGGGACCCAGTACTTC
>-|TRBJ1-4|TRBV5-1|many
CASSLRTASSTNEKLFF
TGCGCCAGCAGCCTACGGACAGCTTCTTCAACTAATGAAAAACTGTTTTTT
>-|TRBJ2-1|TRBV11-2|many
CASLPTLNPTNEQFF
TGTGCCAGCCTACCCACCCTAAACCCTACGAATGAGCAGTTCTTC
>TRBD2|TRBJ2-3|TRBV20-1|-
CSAPTSGTFYTQYF
TGCAGTGCCCCGACTAGCGGAACCTTTTATACGCAGTATTTT
>-|TRBJ2-7|TRBV4-2|few
CASSQGTSRNF
TGTGCCAGCAGCCAGGGGACTTCAAGAAACTTC
>-|TRBJ2-7|TRBV7-9|many
CASSPRGSYEQYF
TGTGCCAGCAGCCCCAGGGGATCCTACGAGCAGTACTTC